Listed below are T cell receptor beta chains from one sample, sequenced in a study of CD8 T cells in Susac syndrome. TCRdb re-analysed the immunoSEQ multiplex PCR reads in MiXCR, keeping a single row per CDR3 protein. The profile shows a few hundred thousand distinct CDR3 sequences, about 85% of them singletons. The sequenced sample was CD8+ T cells from PBMCs. All receptors come from a human donor with multiple sclerosis. The CDR3 runs from the conserved cysteine through the conserved F or W. A D gene is named only where the DNA matches it firmly. Part of the rows lack a size; the others show once, few, many or a class for expanded clones.

J	D	length	size	V	CDR3	DNA
TRBJ2-7	-	14	few	TRBV11-2	CASSLVPRSDEQYF	TGTGCCAGCAGCTTAGTACCTAGAAGCGATGAGCAGTACTTC
TRBJ2-7	-	13	-	TRBV20-1	CSARESTSYEQYF	TGCAGTGCTAGAGAAAGTACTTCCTACGAGCAGTACTTC
TRBJ2-1	-	14	-	TRBV12-3/TRBV12-4	CASSLKVGFNEQFF	TGTGCCAGCAGTTTGAAGGTCGGGTTCAATGAGCAGTTCTTC
TRBJ2-7	TRBD2	15	-	TRBV4-2	CASSPTSGISYEQYF	TGTGCCAGCAGCCCAACTAGCGGGATCTCCTACGAGCAGTACTTC
TRBJ1-6	-	18	-	TRBV23-1	CASSPSRGIGTRNSPLHF	TGCGCCAGCAGCCCTTCTCGTGGCATAGGGACAAGAAATTCACCCCTCCACTTT
TRBJ2-7	-	15	few	TRBV6-5	CASSPFLGVTYEQYF	TGTGCCAGTAGCCCTTTTCTCGGAGTAACCTACGAGCAGTACTTC
TRBJ2-5	-	13	few	TRBV7-8	CASSFVERETQYF	TGTGCCAGCAGCTTTGTCGAGCGAGAGACCCAGTACTTC
TRBJ2-3	TRBD2	17	-	TRBV7-8	CASSLLFGGSRTDTQYF	TGTGCCAGCAGCTTATTGTTTGGCGGGAGTCGGACAGATACGCAGTATTTT
TRBJ1-1	-	14	-	TRBV6-6	CASSWGEGNTEAFF	TGTGCCAGCAGTTGGGGGGAGGGGAACACTGAAGCTTTCTTT
TRBJ1-6	-	14	-	TRBV7-9	CASSPIKGNSPLHF	TGTGCCAGCAGCCCGATTAAGGGTAATTCACCCCTCCACTTT
TRBJ1-5	-	15	once	TRBV27	CASSWKKGSNQPQHF	TGTGCCAGCAGTTGGAAGAAAGGGAGCAATCAGCCCCAGCATTTT
TRBJ1-1	-	12	-	TRBV20-1	CSARDGQTEAFF	TGCAGTGCTAGAGATGGGCAGACTGAAGCTTTCTTT
TRBJ2-1	TRBD2	15	-	TRBV6-1	CASSGGLASYNEQFF	TGTGCCAGCAGTGGAGGACTAGCAAGCTACAATGAGCAGTTCTTC
TRBJ2-7	-	14	-	TRBV28	CASSSAGVFYEQYF	TGTGCCAGCAGTTCGGCAGGCGTTTTCTACGAGCAGTACTTC
TRBJ1-4	-	13	-	TRBV7-9	CASSPELGEKLFF	TGTGCCAGCAGCCCGGAGTTAGGCGAAAAACTGTTTTTT
TRBJ2-1	TRBD2	15	few	TRBV10-3	CAIRIASGEYNEQFF	TGTGCCATCAGGATAGCTAGCGGGGAATACAATGAGCAGTTCTTC
TRBJ2-3	-	15	-	TRBV4-1	CASSQVPLVIDTQYF	TGCGCCAGCAGCCAAGTACCCCTTGTGATAGATACGCAGTATTTT
TRBJ2-1	TRBD2	14	-	TRBV2	CASSESGGRNEQFF	TGTGCCAGCAGTGAATCGGGAGGGAGGAATGAGCAGTTCTTC
TRBJ1-4	TRBD1	18	once	TRBV4-1	CASSQFRTGVATNEKLFF	TGCGCCAGCAGCCAGTTTAGGACAGGAGTTGCAACTAATGAAAAACTGTTTTTT
TRBJ1-2	TRBD1	15	-	TRBV7-2	CASSLALTGFYGYTF	TGTGCCAGCAGCTTAGCGTTGACAGGGTTCTATGGCTACACCTTC
TRBJ2-1	-	16	-	TRBV28	CASSYPYGQAYNEQFF	TGTGCCAGCAGTTACCCTTACGGTCAGGCCTACAATGAGCAGTTCTTC
TRBJ1-1	-	13	-	TRBV27	CASINRGTTEAFF	TGTGCCAGCATAAATAGGGGCACCACTGAAGCTTTCTTT
TRBJ2-7	TRBD2	16	-	TRBV4-2	CASSQGSSGITYEQYF	TGTGCCAGCAGCCAAGGGAGTAGCGGGATTACCTACGAGCAGTACTTC
TRBJ2-7	-	10	-	TRBV29-1	CSVVDYEQYF	TGCAGCGTTGTGGACTACGAGCAGTACTTC
TRBJ2-5	-	16	-	TRBV7-6	CASSLQGPHRGETQYF	TGTGCCAGCAGCTTACAAGGGCCCCACCGGGGAGAGACCCAGTACTTC
TRBJ1-1	TRBD1	13	-	TRBV5-1	CASSRTGAHEAFF	TGCGCCAGCAGCAGGACAGGGGCCCATGAAGCTTTCTTT
TRBJ2-7	TRBD1	15	-	TRBV15	CATSRVGQGFYEQYF	TGTGCCACCAGCAGAGTGGGACAGGGGTTCTACGAGCAGTACTTC
TRBJ2-7	-	14	-	TRBV6-1	CASSGDGLFYEQYF	TGTGCCAGCAGTGGGGACGGCCTATTCTACGAGCAGTACTTC
TRBJ2-2	TRBD1	16	few	TRBV4-1	CASSFSLDRGDRELFF	TGCGCCAGCAGCTTCAGCCTCGACAGGGGGGACCGGGAGCTGTTTTTT
TRBJ2-1	-	15	-	TRBV18	CASSPRETPHNEQFF	TGTGCCAGCTCACCACGGGAGACCCCCCACAATGAGCAGTTCTTC
TRBJ2-1	-	14	-	TRBV7-8	CASGDSISYNEQFF	TGTGCCAGTGGAGACTCCATCTCCTACAATGAGCAGTTCTTC
TRBJ2-1	-	17	-	TRBV3-1	CASSQDRGGLPYNEQFF	TGTGCCAGCAGCCAAGATCGCGGCGGCCTACCCTACAATGAGCAGTTCTTC
TRBJ1-4	-	16	-	TRBV7-9	CASSPYPGTGNEKLFF	TGTGCCAGCAGCCCCTATCCAGGGACTGGTAATGAAAAACTGTTTTTT